This record looks at one T cell receptor beta chain sequence and its context. This sample was taken from a study of cytomegalovirus exposure and HLA in healthy donors. Germline V gives CDR1 SGHNT, CDR2 YYREEE (reference sequence). The CDR3 is made up of 14 amino acids. 60 Vbeta and 13 Jbeta primers were used in PCR. Method: immunoSEQ multiplex PCR; TCRdb's copy keeps in-frame clones and lacks some. Of 170,000 or so clones in the sample, about 78% were seen once. Sequences were obtained from PBMCs. The chain joins TRBV5-4 to TRBJ2-5; 11 bases align to TRBD2. The J call may be in error: the DNA end matches TRBJ2-7 better. This receptor was identified in a man aged 60-69 years in good health and CMV-seronegative. CDR3: CASRPTSGSYEQYF. The CDR3 DNA reads as TGTGCCAGCAGGCCTACTAGCGGGAGCTACGAGCAGTACTTC.